The 23 T cell receptor beta chains reported below all come from one sample, sequenced in a study of T cells in Graves' hyperthyroidism and ophthalmopathy. TCR beta CDR3 region amplification was performed from RNA transcripts. HTBI primers drove first-round RT-PCR of the TCR CDR3. TCRdb re-analysed the multiplex PCR reads in MiXCR, keeping a single row per CDR3 protein. The profile shows a few hundred thousand distinct CDR3 sequences, 35% to 55% of them singletons. The sequencing input was peripheral blood or thyroid tissue (not recorded which). The receptors shown here come from a woman aged 18-29 years with Graves' hyperthyroidism.

This clonotype was detected many times. The chain employs TRBV27 and TRBJ1-2; possible D gene TRBD1, 6 bases. Germline V CDR1 and CDR2: MNHEY, SMNVEV (reference sequence). Trimming removed 3 bases at V and 7 bases at J, with 12 bases between. This CDR3 comprises 13 residues. The CDR3 coding sequence is TGTGCCAGCAGTTTTGCAGGGGTGGGTGGCTACACCTTC. It is translated as CASSFAGVGGYTF.

Comment on this clonotype: A much larger clone differs from this one at a single base, so this may be a read error. The rearrangement links TRBV20-1 to TRBJ1-5; perhaps TRBD1 as D (6 bases). The length of the CDR3 is 15 residues. Trimming pared 7 bases from V and 0 bases from J, leaving 16 bases between. Per the germline V gene, CDR1 is DFQATT and CDR2 is SNEGSKA (reference sequence). CDR3 loop: CSVSKAGDSNQPQHF. CDR3 in DNA: TGCAGTGTCTCTAAAGCAGGGGATAGCAATCAGCCCCAGCATTTT.

This sequence joins TRBV7-2 and TRBJ1-2; 8 bases agree with TRBD1. The CDR3 has 13 amino acids. Germline CDR1 is SGHTA and CDR2 is FQGNSA. V was clipped by 9 bases and J by 12 bases; unmatched bases: 15. The CDR3 loop is CASSQDRASGNTF. CDR3 nucleotide sequence: TGTGCCAGTAGCCAGGACAGGGCCTCTGGAAACACCTTC.

This chain links TRBV29-1 with TRBJ2-7; 7 nucleotides line up with TRBD1. Per the germline V gene, CDR1 is SQVTM and CDR2 is ANQGSEA. This CDR3 has 12 residues. V was pared by 8 bases and J by 5 bases, with 9 bases of the junction left unmatched. The CDR3 here is CSLGGGSHEQYF. The DNA of the CDR3 is TGCAGCTTAGGGGGCGGAAGCCACGAGCAGTACTTC.

This chain uses TRBV11-1 with TRBJ1-3; a possible D gene is TRBD1 (5 bases). The CDR3 length is 13 residues. Germline CDR1 SGHAT, CDR2 FQDESV (reference sequence). The V end lost 3 bases, the J end lost 7 bases, and 10 bases lay between the germline ends. The CDR3 bases are TGTGCCAGCAGCTTGGGGACGGTGAACACCATATATTTT. This gives the protein CASSLGTVNTIYF.

This clonotype showed up just a few times. This rearrangement joins TRBV27 to TRBJ2-7; TRBD2 matches 7 bases. There are 15 residues in the CDR3. The germline V gene has CDR1 MNHEY and CDR2 SMNVEV (reference sequence). V shed 7 bases, J shed 3 bases, and the junction held 12 bases outside the gene matches. The CDR3: CASNKKGIAGYEQYF. For the CDR3, the DNA is TGTGCCAGCAACAAAAAGGGGATAGCGGGCTACGAGCAGTACTTC.

There are many counts of this clonotype. The chain couples TRBV6-5 to TRBJ1-5; D perhaps matches TRBD1 (6 bases). This CDR3 has 13 amino acids. Germline V lookup: CDR1 MNHEY, CDR2 SVGAGI. Trimming took off 2 bases at V and 8 bases at J, with 10 bases between the two ends. CDR3 DNA: TGTGCCAGCAGTTACCAGGGGAAGGAGCCCCAGCATTTT. As protein: CASSYQGKEPQHF.

This clonotype turned up a few times. This may be a read error, as it is one base from a much larger clone. The chain employs TRBV12-3 or TRBV12-4 and TRBJ2-7; TRBD2 aligns across 9 bases. The CDR3 length is 14 residues. CDR3 sequence: CVSSLAGPLYEQYF. The CDR3 region has the DNA TGTGTCAGCAGCCTAGCGGGGCCCCTCTACGAGCAGTACTTC.

About this clonotype itself: This may arise from a read error, as a much more abundant clone is one base away. Without the conserved terminal phenylalanine or tryptophan, this CDR3 likely stems from a read error. CDR3 in DNA: TGTGCCAGCACTCTAGCGGGAGCCACCCCCTACGAGCAGTACCTC. Translated: CASTLAGATPYEQYL. The chain links TRBV7-9 to TRBJ2-7; the match to TRBD2 covers 10 bases. V lost 7 bases and J lost 2; bases outside the gene matches: 8. The CDR3 covers 15 residues. The V gene's germline CDR1 is SEHNR and CDR2 FQNEAQ (reference sequence).

With regard to this clonotype: The junction departs from germline at one end; a sequencing error may be responsible. V usage is TRBV5-5 and J usage is TRBJ2-7; D is ambiguous. The CDR3 runs to 11 residues. CDR1 and CDR2 (germline): SGHKS, YYEKEE (reference sequence). The CDR3 DNA reads TGCCCCAGAAGCGTTCCCTACGAGCAGTACTTC. Translated: CPRSVPYEQYF. Together with reference TRBV5-5 and TRBJ2-7, the CDR3 gives the full variable domain: DAGVTQSPTHLIKTRGQQVTLRCSPISGHKSVSWYQQVLGQGPQFIFQYYEKEERGRGNFPDRFSARQFPNYSSELNVNALLLGDSALYLCPRSVPYEQYFGPGTRLTVT.

The chain carries TRBV15 and TRBJ2-5; TRBD2 aligns across 7 bases. The germline CDR1 and CDR2 sequences are LNHNV and YYDKDF (reference sequence). This CDR3 is 14 amino acids long. V lost 3 bases and J lost 5; bases outside the gene matches: 6. The CDR3 DNA reads as TGTGCCACCAGCAGGACTAGCCGCTGGGAGACCCAGTACTTC. Amino acid sequence: CATSRTSRWETQYF. Using reference TRBV15 and TRBJ2-5 for the parts outside the CDR3, the full variable domain is DAMVIQNPRYQVTQFGKPVTLSCSQTLNHNVMYWYQQKSSQAPKLLFHYYDKDFNNEADTPDNFQSRRPNTSFCFLDIRSPGLGDTAMYLCATSRTSRWETQYFGPGTRLLVL.

There are many counts of this clonotype. V and J are TRBV4-2 and TRBJ2-2; the D is unclear. Trimming took 4 bases from V and 2 from J, leaving 17 bases between them. The CDR3 runs 17 residues. CDR1 is LGHNA, CDR2 YNFKEQ, per germline. Written as DNA, the CDR3 is TGTGCCAGCAGCCCAAGGCCCTCGTCCGTAAACACCGGGGAGCTGTTTTTT. Its protein product is CASSPRPSSVNTGELFF.

This clonotype came up many times. The gene calls are TRBV12-3 or TRBV12-4 and TRBJ1-2; D perhaps matches TRBD1 (6 bases). CDR3 length: 15 amino acids. The V end was cut by 4 bases, the J end by 9 bases, with 21 bases between. CDR3 in amino acids: CASSSTQGRWDCYTF. Here the CDR3 DNA reads TGTGCCAGCAGTTCCACACAGGGCCGATGGGATTGCTACACCTTC.

Comments on this clonotype: At one of its ends the junction is not consistent with the germline gene, which may arise from a read error. V is TRBV24-1 and J is TRBJ2-5; TRBD2 aligns across 8 bases. Germline CDR1 KGHDR, CDR2 SFDVKD. The CDR3 runs to 15 residues. This chain's CDR3 is CASSSSTSERETQYF. The CDR3, as DNA: TGTGCCAGCAGTTCCTCGACTAGCGAGAGGGAGACCCAGTACTTC.

The chain uses TRBV2 and TRBJ2-3; D is unclear. The CDR3 spans 12 residues. Germline V CDR1 and CDR2: SNHLY, FYNNEI. V lost 7 bases and J 2 bases, leaving 7 bases between the germline ends. This CDR3 is CASIYDTDTQYF. CDR3 nucleotides: TGTGCCAGCATTTATGACACAGATACGCAGTATTTT.

A single count supports this clonotype. The chain employs TRBV10-3 and TRBJ1-2; D not resolved. CDR1 and CDR2 (germline): ENHRY, SYGVKD. The CDR3 runs to 13 residues. The V end was cut by 3 bases, the J end by 8 bases, with 13 bases between. The CDR3 reads CAISDPIAEGYTF. The CDR3 nucleotides are TGTGCCATCAGTGATCCTATTGCCGAGGGCTACACCTTC.

The chain employs TRBV7-9 and TRBJ2-1; D is ambiguous. CDR3 length: 16 residues. The V end was cut by 2 bases, the J end by 0 bases, with 11 bases between. The germline V gene encodes CDR1 SEHNR and CDR2 FQNEAQ (reference sequence). CDR3 protein: CASSLFWGSSYNEQFF. The CDR3, as DNA: TGTGCCAGCAGCTTATTCTGGGGAAGCTCCTACAATGAGCAGTTCTTC.

The chain uses TRBV6-4 and TRBJ1-1, with TRBD1 as a possible D gene (5 bases). Germline CDR1 MRHNA, CDR2 SNTAGT. The ends were cut back, 7 bases at V and 3 bases at J, with 12 bases in the middle. The CDR3 has 13 residues. The CDR3 nucleotides are TGTGCCAGCAAGGGAGGGGCGTACACTGAAGCTTTCTTT. As protein: CASKGGAYTEAFF.

This clonotype was counted ten times or more. V is TRBV7-2 and J is TRBJ2-5; D is perhaps TRBD1 (5 bases). This CDR3 comprises 14 residues. The V gene's germline CDR1 is SGHTA and CDR2 FQGNSA. V lost 5 bases and J 1 base, leaving 11 bases between the germline ends. The CDR3 loop is CASSGAPGQETQYF. Written as DNA, the CDR3 is TGTGCCAGCAGCGGGGCCCCCGGCCAAGAGACCCAGTACTTC.

The chain is built from TRBV20-1 and TRBJ2-5; 7 nucleotides align to TRBD1. The CDR3 runs 13 residues. Germline V gene sequence: CDR1 DFQATT, CDR2 SNEGSKA (reference sequence). The J segment lost 2 bases and the V segment lost 5 bases, leaving 5 bases of the junction unmatched. The CDR3: CSAGDRRQETQYF. In nucleotides, the CDR3 is TGCAGTGCTGGGGACAGAAGGCAAGAGACCCAGTACTTC.

V and J are TRBV20-1 and TRBJ2-5; D is undetermined. Germline V CDR1 and CDR2: DFQATT, SNEGSKA (reference sequence). Trimming pared 1 base from V and 5 bases from J, leaving 11 bases between. The CDR3 is 13 residues long. The CDR3 nucleotides are TGCAGTGCTAGAGCCCCCGTCGACGAGACCCAGTACTTC. Translation gives CSARAPVDETQYF.

The chain carries TRBV19 and TRBJ2-7, with 7 nucleotides matching TRBD1. The V gene end was trimmed by 10 bases and the J gene end by 3 bases; junction bases not matched to a gene: 9. The CDR3 sequence is 13 residues long. Germline values: CDR1 LNHDA, CDR2 SQIVND (reference sequence). CDR3 sequence (DNA): TGTGCCAATAGCACAGGGGTCGGCTACGAGCAGTACTTC. It yields the protein CANSTGVGYEQYF.

This clonotype was seen many times. The chain employs TRBV4-1 and TRBJ1-5, with D tentatively TRBD1 (6 bases). Trimming took 1 base from V and 2 from J, leaving 9 bases between them. This CDR3 comprises 15 residues. Germline lookup yields CDR1 MGHRA and CDR2 YSYEKL. CDR3 nucleotides: TGCGCCAGCAGCCAAGTTTCAGGGGGCAATCAGCCCCAGCATTTT. This encodes CASSQVSGGNQPQHF.